The 18 T cell receptor beta chains given below trace back to one sample, sequenced in a study of cytomegalovirus exposure and HLA in healthy donors. PCR employed 60 Vbeta and 13 Jbeta primers. Sequencing was performed with immunoSEQ multiplex PCR; in TCRdb, only in-frame clones are kept and a portion is missing. The sample lists 180,000 or so clones, approximately 82% occurring once. The sample was PBMCs. These receptors all stem from a woman aged 35 to 49 in good health and CMV-seropositive.

The chain couples TRBV28 to TRBJ1-1, with D tentatively TRBD1 (6 bases). The CDR3 runs 14 residues. Germline CDR1 is MDHEN and CDR2 is SYDVKM. With 10 bases removed from V and 0 bases from J, the gap between germline ends came to 15 bases. The CDR3 DNA follows: TGTGCCACCCGACGGGGGGCCTTGAACACTGAAGCTTTCTTT. It specifies CATRRGALNTEAFF.

This clone turned up a few times. The V gene is TRBV6-1, the J gene TRBJ1-4; 8 bases align to TRBD1. J lost 8 bases, V lost 2 bases, and 4 bases had no gene match. This CDR3 comprises 14 residues. The V gene's germline CDR1 is MNHNS and CDR2 SASEGT. CDR3 sequence (DNA): TGTGCCAGCAGTGAACCAGGGGGCGCCGAAAAACTGTTTTTT. As protein: CASSEPGGAEKLFF.

V usage is TRBV5-4 and J usage is TRBJ2-5; weak D call: TRBD2 (5 bases). Looked up from germline, CDR1 is SGHNT and CDR2 is YYREEE (reference sequence). V was shortened by 3 bases and J by 4 bases, with 10 bases between the two germline ends. The CDR3 runs 13 residues. Here the CDR3 DNA reads TGTGCCAGCAGCTGGAGGACGGGAGAGACCCAGTACTTC. Protein: CASSWRTGETQYF.

This rearrangement joins TRBV5-1 to TRBJ2-1; D is possibly TRBD2 (5 bases). This CDR3 region has 14 residues. The ends were cut back, 0 bases at V and 8 bases at J, with 12 bases in the middle. Germline lookup yields CDR1 SGHRS and CDR2 YFSETQ. CDR3 in amino acids: CASSLGTGEHEQFF. CDR3 nucleotides: TGCGCCAGCAGCTTGGGGACCGGGGAACATGAGCAGTTCTTC.

A single count supports this clone. Other DNA sequences within the sample encode an identical CDR3. The chain couples TRBV6-5 to TRBJ2-5; TRBD1 is a possible D gene (6 bases). CDR1 is MNHEY and CDR2 is SVGAGI in the germline V gene. V lost 0 bases, J lost 3 bases, and 14 bases lay in between. The CDR3 extends over 16 amino acids. This CDR3 is CASSYSIVGGEETQYF. The CDR3 DNA sequence: TGTGCCAGCAGTTACTCGATCGTAGGGGGAGAAGAGACCCAGTACTTC.

This chain connects TRBV28 to TRBJ2-2, with 12 bases fitting TRBD2. CDR3 length: 16 residues. V gave up 5 bases and J gave up 7 bases; unmatched junction bases: 8. Germline V gene data show CDR1 as MDHEN and CDR2 as SYDVKM. The CDR3, as DNA: TGTGCCAGCAGTCCCCGACTAGCGGGAGCGGACGGGGAGCTGTTTTTT. This translates into CASSPRLAGADGELFF.

J is TRBJ1-5 and V is TRBV7-2; D is ambiguous. Germline-derived CDR1 and CDR2 are SGHTA and FQGNSA. The CDR3 is made up of 15 amino acids. Trimming stripped 0 bases from V and 0 bases from J, with 6 bases between. CDR3 coding DNA: TGTGCCAGCAGCTTAGCGGTGGCTAGCAATCAGCCCCAGCATTTT. Protein: CASSLAVASNQPQHF.

The gene calls are TRBV7-6 and TRBJ2-2, with D perhaps TRBD2 (6 bases). Trimming left V 3 bases short and J 1 base short, with 12 bases between. Germline assignment: CDR1 SGHVS and CDR2 FNYEAQ. There are 16 residues in the CDR3. The CDR3 region is CASSLGTGENTGELFF. In DNA, the CDR3 is TGTGCCAGCAGCTTGGGTACGGGAGAGAACACCGGGGAGCTGTTTTTT.

The chain recombines TRBV5-5 with TRBJ2-7; 10 bases match TRBD2. This CDR3 is built from 19 residues. The germline V gene encodes CDR1 SGHKS and CDR2 YYEKEE (reference sequence). V gave up 2 bases and J gave up 0 bases; unmatched junction bases: 14. CDR3 residues: CASSFAASGSSKSSYEQYF. As DNA, the CDR3 is TGTGCCAGCAGCTTTGCAGCTAGCGGGAGCTCCAAGAGCTCCTACGAGCAGTACTTC. The full variable domain, rest sourced from reference TRBV5-5 and TRBJ2-7, is DAGVTQSPTHLIKTRGQQVTLRCSPISGHKSVSWYQQVLGQGPQFIFQYYEKEERGRGNFPDRFSARQFPNYSSELNVNALLLGDSALYLCASSFAASGSSKSSYEQYFGPGTRLTVT.

This clone is a singleton in its sample. This may come from a read error, since a much larger clone is one base off. Other DNA sequences from this sample encode an identical CDR3 as well. CDR3 in DNA: TGTGCCAGCAGTGCAGGGGACACCGGGGAGCTGTTTTTT. Translating it yields CASSAGDTGELFF. The chain is built from TRBV28 and TRBJ2-2; D is perhaps TRBD1 (6 bases). This CDR3 contains 13 residues. The V end was cut by 5 bases, the J end by 3 bases, with 7 bases between. Germline V lookup: CDR1 MDHEN, CDR2 SYDVKM.

This clone was recorded only once. The CDR3: CASVRGAQTEAFF. As DNA, the CDR3 is TGTGCCAGCGTACGGGGGGCGCAGACTGAAGCTTTCTTT. The chain uses TRBV7-9 and TRBJ1-1; D may be TRBD1 (6 bases). The CDR3 extends over 13 amino acids. Germline CDR1 is SEHNR and CDR2 is FQNEAQ (reference sequence). The ends were cut back, 8 bases at V and 5 bases at J, with 15 bases in the middle.

The rearrangement links TRBV5-1 to TRBJ1-1; 9 bases line up with TRBD1. Germline CDR1 and CDR2: SGHRS and YFSETQ. The V segment lost 4 bases and the J segment 5 bases; nucleotides outside the gene matches: 9. The CDR3 contains 15 residues. CDR3 residues: CASSQRGQGGTEAFF. In DNA form, the CDR3 reads TGCGCCAGCAGCCAAAGGGGACAGGGAGGGACTGAAGCTTTCTTT.

This sequence joins TRBV28 and TRBJ1-2, with D unclear. Trimming removed 3 bases at V and 4 bases at J, with 6 bases between. CDR3 length equals 12 residues. Germline lookup yields CDR1 MDHEN and CDR2 SYDVKM. CDR3 in DNA: TGTGCCAGCAGTTTTATCCTCTATGGCTACACCTTC. This sequence encodes CASSFILYGYTF.

The CDR3 region has the DNA TGTGCCAGCTCACCCGACAGGACTCACACTGAAGCTTTCTTT. Amino acids: CASSPDRTHTEAFF. The chain links TRBV18 to TRBJ1-1; D might be TRBD1 (6 bases). The CDR3 contains 14 residues. In germline, CDR1 is KGHSH, CDR2 LQKENI. The V end lost 3 bases, the J end lost 3 bases, and 11 bases lay between the germline ends.

V gene TRBV7-2 combines with J gene TRBJ2-7; maybe TRBD1 (5 bases). V gave up 6 bases and J gave up 6 bases, with 15 bases separating them. The CDR3 runs to 13 residues. Per germline, CDR1 SGHTA and CDR2 FQGNSA. The chain's CDR3 is CASRPTGVGEQYF. DNA for the CDR3: TGTGCCAGCAGGCCTACAGGTGTGGGCGAGCAGTACTTC.

This sequence joins TRBV27 and TRBJ2-1, with 9 bases lining up with TRBD2. CDR3 size: 17 residues. The V gene's germline CDR1 is MNHEY and CDR2 SMNVEV (reference sequence). V lost 6 bases, J lost 5 bases, and 14 bases stayed unmatched. The CDR3 here is CASSLFLAGEVNNEQFF. The CDR3 DNA is TGTGCCAGCAGCCTTTTTTTAGCGGGAGAGGTCAACAATGAGCAGTTCTTC.

The chain joins TRBV5-8 to TRBJ1-5; 7 bases are a match to TRBD1. The length of the CDR3 is 17 residues. Trimming took 5 bases from V and 3 from J; bases not matched to a gene: 14. Looked up from germline, CDR1 is SGHTS and CDR2 is YDEGEE. CDR3 in amino acids: CASSSGTVMTSNQPQHF. CDR3 nucleotides: TGTGCCAGCAGTTCTGGGACAGTCATGACCTCCAATCAGCCCCAGCATTTT. The variable domain in full, completed from reference TRBV5-8 and TRBJ1-5, reads EAGVTQSPTHLIKTRGQQATLRCSPISGHTSVYWYQQALGLGLQFLLWYDEGEERNRGNFPPRFSGRQFPNYSSELNVNALELEDSALYLCASSSGTVMTSNQPQHFGDGTRLSIL.

This clone has just one count. J is TRBJ2-5 and V is TRBV4-2, with 12 bases that match TRBD2. In germline, CDR1 is LGHNA, CDR2 YNFKEQ. The CDR3 has 16 residues. J gave up 11 bases and V 3 bases, and 13 bases lay outside the gene matches. Here the CDR3 DNA reads TGTGCCAGCAGCCAGGCCGACGGACTAGCGGGACGTCAGCAGTACTTC. It codes for CASSQADGLAGRQQYF.